These 27 T cell receptor beta chains originate from one sample sequenced in a study of cytomegalovirus exposure and HLA in healthy donors. PCR used 60 Vbeta primers and 13 Jbeta primers. TCRdb keeps only in-frame clones here, not all; method: immunoSEQ multiplex PCR. The sample carries about 200,000 clones, around 76% recorded once. What was sequenced was PBMCs. All receptors come from a man between 40 and 49 years old in good health and CMV-seropositive.

The chain uses TRBV6-5 and TRBJ2-5; weak D call: TRBD2 (6 bases). Germline values: CDR1 MNHEY, CDR2 SVGAGI. The CDR3 consists of 13 residues. Trimming stripped 6 bases from V and 3 bases from J, with 11 bases between. The CDR3 spells CASRRGGEETQYF. The CDR3 nucleotides are TGTGCCAGCAGGAGAGGAGGGGAAGAGACCCAGTACTTC.

The rearrangement joins TRBV5-6 to TRBJ2-7; 10 nucleotides agree with TRBD1. The CDR3 runs 15 residues. Germline V CDR1 and CDR2: SGHDT, YYEEEE. With 4 bases clipped from V and 0 bases from J, the junction kept 4 bases outside the gene matches. CDR3 region: CASSPTGGFSYEQYV. The DNA of the CDR3 is TGTGCCAGCAGCCCGACAGGGGGCTTCTCCTACGAGCAGTACGTC.

This chain uses TRBV28 with TRBJ1-2; 8 nucleotides line up with TRBD1. There are 15 residues in the CDR3. The V segment lost 7 bases and the J segment 4 bases; nucleotides outside the gene matches: 11. Germline V gene data show CDR1 as MDHEN and CDR2 as SYDVKM. The CDR3 bases are TGTGCCAGCATCAGATCGGGACAGGCGGCCTATGGCTACACCTTC. Translation gives CASIRSGQAAYGYTF.

The V gene is TRBV29-1, the J gene TRBJ1-1; D not certain. Germline lookup yields CDR1 SQVTM and CDR2 ANQGSEA. This CDR3 comprises 13 residues. The V and J ends lost 4 bases and 1 base respectively, with 10 bases between them. CDR3 residues: CSVVLRGNTEAFF. For the CDR3, the DNA is TGCAGCGTTGTCCTTCGGGGGAACACTGAAGCTTTCTTT.

This clone has a single count. The chain carries TRBV7-2 and TRBJ2-6; TRBD2 aligns across 8 bases. Germline V gene lookup returns CDR1 SGHTA and CDR2 FQGNSA. Germline trimming cut 5 bases from V and 0 bases from J; bases unmatched to any gene: 3. The CDR3 loop spans 16 amino acids. The CDR3, as DNA: TGTGCCAGCAGCCTGAGCGGGAGCTCTGGGGCCAACGTCCTGACTTTC. Translating gives CASSLSGSSGANVLTF. Full variable domain (rest looked up from reference TRBV7-2 and TRBJ2-6): GAGVSQSPSNKVTEKGKDVELRCDPISGHTALYWYRQSLGQGLEFLIYFQGNSAPDKSGLPSDRFSAERTGGSVSTLTIQRTQQEDSAVYLCASSLSGSSGANVLTFGAGSRLTVL.

The CDR3 coding sequence is TGTGCCAGCAGCCAGCCGGGACTAGCGGGATTCAATGAGCAGTTCTTC. Residues: CASSQPGLAGFNEQFF. The genes are TRBV7-8 and TRBJ2-1, with TRBD2 matching over 13 bases. Germline V gives CDR1 SGHVS, CDR2 FQNEAQ. V lost 5 bases, J lost 6 bases, and 7 bases stayed unmatched. CDR3 length: 16 residues.

V is TRBV29-1 and J is TRBJ2-3; a weak D match, TRBD2 (5 bases). The CDR3 is 10 amino acids. Germline V gene lookup returns CDR1 SQVTM and CDR2 ANQGSEA. CDR3 in DNA: TGCAGTGGGAGTGGAGATACGCAGTATTTT. Residues: CSGSGDTQYF.

The chain combines TRBV7-8 with TRBJ2-4; 9 bases fit TRBD2. This CDR3 is built from 14 residues. V was clipped by 1 base and J by 8 bases; unmatched bases: 3. Germline CDR1 reads SGHVS; CDR2 reads FQNEAQ. As DNA, the CDR3 is TGTGCCAGCAGCTTAGATAGCGGGAGTGACATTCAGTACTTC. It translates to CASSLDSGSDIQYF.

This chain links TRBV5-1 with TRBJ2-1, with 9 nucleotides matching TRBD1. Germline V lookup: CDR1 SGHRS, CDR2 YFSETQ. This CDR3 contains 15 residues. Losses at the gene ends were 4 bases for V and 9 bases for J; bases not matched to a gene: 11. The CDR3 nucleotides read TGCGCCAGCAGCGCCCCGGGACAGGGATCAAGTGAGCAGTTCTTC. Its translation is CASSAPGQGSSEQFF.

The chain employs TRBV27 and TRBJ2-1; 9 nucleotides match TRBD1. V trimming: 1 base; J trimming: 8 bases; junction bases outside the gene matches: 9. Germline V gene sequence: CDR1 MNHEY, CDR2 SMNVEV (reference sequence). There are 16 residues in the CDR3. The DNA for the CDR3 is TGTGCCAGCAGTTTATACACCGGGACAGGGAGGGATGAGCAGTTCTTC. Its protein product is CASSLYTGTGRDEQFF.

This clone was found a few times. The chain has TRBV11-1 and TRBJ2-7, with D tentatively TRBD1 (6 bases). V lost 5 bases and J 6 bases, leaving 17 bases between the germline ends. The CDR3 is 14 amino acids. CDR1 and CDR2 (germline): SGHAT, FQDESV (reference sequence). Here the CDR3 reads CASSEPRQDSEQYF. CDR3 DNA: TGTGCCAGCAGCGAACCCAGACAGGATAGCGAGCAGTACTTC.

This clone was counted only a few times. This chain connects TRBV5-4 to TRBJ1-1; 10 bases are shared with TRBD1. The J segment lost 9 bases and the V segment lost 4 bases, leaving 9 bases of the junction unmatched. CDR3 length equals 14 residues. CDR1 is SGHNT, CDR2 YYREEE, per germline (reference sequence). CDR3 in amino acids: CASSVGQGVQKAFF. CDR3 nucleotides: TGTGCCAGCAGCGTCGGACAGGGGGTGCAGAAAGCTTTCTTT.

This sequence joins TRBV9 and TRBJ1-1; D remains ambiguous. Between the trimmed V and J ends, which lost 4 bases and 3 bases, there was a span of 13 bases. Germline V gene lookup returns CDR1 SGDLS and CDR2 YYNGEE. There are 14 residues in the CDR3. The CDR3 region has the DNA TGTGCCAGCAGCCCTCCGCCGCGAGACACTGAAGCTTTCTTT. Protein product: CASSPPPRDTEAFF.

The chain has TRBV25-1 and TRBJ2-1, with 8 bases fitting TRBD1. This CDR3 is 13 amino acids long. The germline CDR1 and CDR2 sequences are MGHDK and SYGVNS. The trim removed 7 bases at V and 9 bases at J, leaving 8 bases unmatched. The CDR3 here is CASTGQGWSEQFF. In nucleotides, the CDR3 is TGTGCCAGCACCGGACAGGGCTGGAGTGAGCAGTTCTTC.

V gene TRBV18 combines with J gene TRBJ2-7, with TRBD2 matching 8 bases. This CDR3 comprises 17 residues. CDR1 KGHSH and CDR2 LQKENI come from the germline V gene. With 6 bases clipped from V and 3 bases from J, the junction kept 16 bases outside the gene matches. CDR3: CASSTEAVGLAVYEQYF. CDR3 nucleotide sequence: TGTGCCAGCTCCACGGAAGCGGTCGGACTAGCCGTCTACGAGCAGTACTTC.

This clone was observed once. V gene TRBV29-1 combines with J gene TRBJ1-2; 8 bases align to TRBD1. Germline values: CDR1 SQVTM, CDR2 ANQGSEA. CDR3 length: 14 amino acids. V shed 0 bases, J shed 7 bases, and the junction held 7 bases outside the gene matches. The CDR3 sequence is CSVEEGQGAVGYTF. Here the CDR3 DNA reads TGCAGCGTTGAAGAGGGTCAGGGGGCAGTTGGCTACACCTTC.

The chain employs TRBV29-1 and TRBJ2-5; 10 bases map to TRBD2. CDR1 SQVTM and CDR2 ANQGSEA come from the germline V gene. Trimming removed 1 base from V and 5 bases from J; junction bases left unmatched: 10. The CDR3 extends over 16 amino acids. CDR3 nucleotides: TGCAGCGTTGAAGGAGGAGCTAGCGGGAGAAGGGAGACCCAGTACTTC. Translation gives CSVEGGASGRRETQYF.

The CDR3 bases are TGTGCCAGCAGCTTACAGACAGCCTACGAGCAGTACGTC. Protein: CASSLQTAYEQYV. The V call is TRBV11-2, the J call TRBJ2-7; the D gene is possibly TRBD1 (5 bases). The CDR3 consists of 13 residues. Looked up from germline, CDR1 is SGHAT and CDR2 is FQNNGV. Trimming removed 2 bases from V and 2 bases from J, with 7 bases in between.

This chain uses TRBV7-9 with TRBJ1-1, with D unresolved. Deletions cut 8 bases from V and 8 bases from J, with 12 bases between. This CDR3 contains 11 residues. Germline V gene data show CDR1 as SEHNR and CDR2 as FQNEAQ (reference sequence). CDR3 nucleotide sequence: TGTGCCAGCCGCTCCGTCAGGGAAGCTTTCTTT. The encoded protein is CASRSVREAFF.

This chain links TRBV18 with TRBJ2-1; TRBD1 matches 10 bases. Germline CDR1 reads KGHSH; CDR2 reads LQKENI. The CDR3 spans 15 residues. V was clipped by 3 bases and J by 3 bases; unmatched bases: 2. Here the CDR3 reads CASSPGQGDYNEQFF. The CDR3 nucleotides are TGTGCCAGCTCACCTGGACAGGGGGACTACAATGAGCAGTTCTTC.

V gene TRBV19 combines with J gene TRBJ2-1; no definite D call. The germline V gene has CDR1 LNHDA and CDR2 SQIVND (reference sequence). V was shortened by 3 bases and J by 5 bases, with 8 bases between the two germline ends. CDR3 length equals 13 residues. In DNA, the CDR3 is TGTGCCAGTAGTATGCCCGGAGACAATGAGCAGTTCTTC. Protein: CASSMPGDNEQFF.

This chain connects TRBV10-2 to TRBJ1-2, with D perhaps matching TRBD1 (5 bases). Per germline, CDR1 WSHSY and CDR2 SAAADI. The CDR3 runs to 12 residues. Trimming removed 6 bases from V and 4 bases from J, with 9 bases in between. This CDR3 is CASRDTRYGYTF. For the CDR3, the DNA is TGCGCCAGCAGGGACACTCGCTATGGCTACACCTTC.

In nucleotides, the CDR3 is TGTGCCATCAGTGTGAACAGGCCTTCTTCGGGAAACACCATATATTTT. Protein: CAISVNRPSSGNTIYF. This sequence joins TRBV10-3 and TRBJ1-3, with D perhaps TRBD1 (5 bases). With 4 bases removed from V and 4 bases from J, the gap between germline ends came to 17 bases. The germline V gene has CDR1 ENHRY and CDR2 SYGVKD. The CDR3 has 16 amino acids.

The chain recombines TRBV7-3 with TRBJ2-2, with TRBD2 matching over 10 bases. V was clipped by 2 bases and J by 6 bases; unmatched bases: 6. In germline, CDR1 is SGHTA, CDR2 FQGTGA. This CDR3 is 16 amino acids long. The CDR3 spells CASSLVASGRAGELFF. The DNA of the CDR3 is TGTGCCAGCAGCTTAGTGGCTAGCGGGAGAGCCGGGGAGCTGTTTTTT.

The V call is TRBV7-2, the J call TRBJ2-2; 10 bases agree with TRBD2. Trimming removed 3 bases from V and 6 bases from J; junction bases left unmatched: 10. Germline CDR1 reads SGHTA; CDR2 reads FQGNSA. The CDR3 has 17 amino acids. Here the CDR3 DNA reads TGTGCCAGCAGCTTCACTTCCGGGACTAGCGACGCCGGGGAGCTGTTTTTT. As protein: CASSFTSGTSDAGELFF.

Notes on this clone: The identical CDR3 is also encoded by other nucleotide sequences in the sample. The V call is TRBV20-1, the J call TRBJ2-5; TRBD2 is a possible D gene (6 bases). The CDR3 spans 11 residues. V shed 5 bases and J shed 4 bases, with 8 bases lying between them. Germline assignment: CDR1 DFQATT and CDR2 SNEGSKA (reference sequence). This CDR3 is CSARAGETQYF. CDR3 nucleotides: TGCAGTGCTCGAGCGGGAGAGACCCAGTACTTC.

The V gene is TRBV2, the J gene TRBJ2-3; 8 bases fit TRBD1. With V trimmed by 8 bases and J by 5 bases, 3 bases remained unmatched. Germline CDR1 is SNHLY and CDR2 is FYNNEI. CDR3 length: 12 residues. CDR3 nucleotide sequence: TGTGCCAGCCAGGGGGCAGGAGATACGCAGTATTTT. Translated: CASQGAGDTQYF.